The clone carrying this T cell receptor (beta chain) was seen ten or more times. Its antigen is currently unknown. This record belongs to a study of T-cell memory formation after mild COVID-19. Turning to the study itself: Across donors, TCR clusters were largely donor specific. Study observations and caveats: Shrinking CD4+ clones were chiefly CM and EM; CD8+ ones were chiefly EMRA.

TCRdb ran MiXCR on the 5' RACE reads and lists one entry per CDR3 protein. Of 180,000 or so distinct CDR3 sequences in the sample, 11% are singletons; the top ten hold roughly 3.8%. The CDR3 is 15 amino acids. Trimming took off 7 bases at V and 5 bases at J, with 18 bases between the two ends. Germline-derived CDR1 and CDR2 are SEHNR and FQNEAQ (reference sequence). The sequencing sample was made of PBMCs or a T cell subset sorted from them (not recorded which). This chain connects TRBV7-9 to TRBJ2-1; no clear D. This clonotype was obtained from a young man who had mild COVID-19 (a few samples of this study predate the infection). Cell type and time point are not known. The CDR3 DNA follows: TGTGCCAGCACCGTCTTACTTCCTGCAAACAATGAGCAGTTCTTC. Encoded protein: CASTVLLPANNEQFF.